This T cell receptor (beta chain) emerged from a study of T cell responses to AZD1222 COVID-19 vaccine. Clones were sequenced by immunoSEQ multiplex PCR, and TCRdb holds only the in-frame ones, with some missing. The data contain 140,000 or so clones, 89% of them singletons. Study-wide points: With two AZD1222 doses given, Spike-specific TCR breadth and depth both rose.

Note on this clone: Its target is not known.

V trimming: 4 bases; J trimming: 5 bases; junction bases outside the gene matches: 18. Germline CDR1 is SGHVS and CDR2 is FNYEAQ. This CDR3 comprises 18 residues. This TCR came from an adult who received the AZD1222 COVID-19 vaccine. The V and J genes are TRBV7-6 and TRBJ2-5; 8 bases fit TRBD1. The starting material was peripheral blood, obtained 28 days after the second AZD1222 dose. CDR3 coding DNA: TGTGCCAGCAGCTCTAACCCTGATAGGACAGGGACGTCGGAGACCCAGTACTTC. Amino acids: CASSSNPDRTGTSETQYF.